This TCR beta chain was identified during a study of blood T cell repertoires in COVID-19. TCRdb keeps only in-frame clones here, not all; method: immunoSEQ multiplex PCR. The data show more than 150,000 clones, nearly 85% seen once. V dropped 0 bases and J dropped 1 base, with 4 bases sitting between them. This CDR3 is 13 amino acids long. In germline, CDR1 is MNHEY, CDR2 SMNVEV (reference sequence). The chain has TRBV27 and TRBJ2-7; no definite D call. The sequenced material came from peripheral blood. The TCR comes from a young woman with acute or convalescent COVID-19. The CDR3 here is CASSLSTSYEQYF. CDR3 nucleotide sequence: TGTGCCAGCAGTTTATCAACATCCTACGAGCAGTACTTC.